The clone carrying this TCR beta chain occurred a few times. What it binds is unknown. The cDNA was produced through 5'RACE with 10-nucleotide random UMIs. A single run covered 15-18 subjects with over 180 million TCR-beta sequences. TCRdb used MiXCR to reprocess the 5' RACE reads, holding one entry per CDR3 protein. Among tens of thousands of distinct CDR3 sequences listed, 14% were seen once. The sample comes from a study of neurological immune-mediated disorders. Study-wide points: Private repertoires in all groups were suggested by the finding that expanded clones across subjects shared no CDR3 amino acid sequences.

Trimming left V 4 bases short and J 8 bases short, with 7 bases between. The CDR3 contains 11 residues. Germline V gene sequence: CDR1 SGHRS, CDR2 YFSETQ. The sequence derives from a woman in her forties or fifties in good health. The chain joins TRBV5-1 to TRBJ2-1; D remains ambiguous. Sequenced input: PBMCs. CDR3 sequence reads: CASSRKDEQFF. CDR3 DNA: TGCGCCAGCAGCCGGAAGGATGAGCAGTTCTTC.